The 9 T cell receptor beta chains below come from one sample, sequenced in a study of siplizumab effects on memory and regulatory T cells. The table came from immunoSEQ multiplex PCR; TCRdb's copy has only in-frame clones and leaves some out. The sample includes about 100,000 clones, 75% to 95% of them seen just once. The sample taken for sequencing was CD4+ T cells sorted from blood. The receptors stem from a human donor in good health.

J is TRBJ2-2 and V is TRBV5-1; perhaps TRBD1 as D (6 bases). Trimming took 0 bases from V and 7 from J, leaving 10 bases between them. The CDR3 totals 14 residues. Germline V gene data show CDR1 as SGHRS and CDR2 as YFSETQ. The CDR3 protein is CASSLAQGNGELFF. DNA for the CDR3: TGCGCCAGCAGCTTGGCACAGGGTAACGGGGAGCTGTTTTTT.

This chain connects TRBV11-3 to TRBJ2-5, with TRBD2 matching 13 bases. Trimming cost V 5 bases and J 1 base; bases outside gene matches: 7. CDR1 is SGHNT, CDR2 YENEEA, per germline. The CDR3 covers 17 residues. The CDR3 DNA follows: TGTGCCAGCAGCCTATCTTGGACTAGCGGGGGCCAAGAGACCCAGTACTTC. It specifies CASSLSWTSGGQETQYF.

The chain is built from TRBV9 and TRBJ2-3, with D unresolved. The ends were cut back, 0 bases at V and 2 bases at J, with 10 bases in the middle. The CDR3 is made up of 15 amino acids. Germline lookup yields CDR1 SGDLS and CDR2 YYNGEE. The CDR3 bases are TGTGCCAGCAGCGTAGGATCCACTTACACAGATACGCAGTATTTT. It translates to CASSVGSTYTDTQYF.

V usage is TRBV19 and J usage is TRBJ2-1; a possible D gene is TRBD2 (5 bases). This CDR3 spans 18 amino acids. The germline V gene has CDR1 LNHDA and CDR2 SQIVND (reference sequence). Trimming shortened V by 0 bases and J by 2 bases, and 17 bases separated the two germline ends. CDR3 loop: CASSIDSSRGFTYNEQFF. In DNA, the CDR3 is TGTGCCAGTAGTATAGACTCCTCCCGAGGGTTCACCTACAATGAGCAGTTCTTC.

The rearrangement joins TRBV29-1 to TRBJ2-6, with D possibly being TRBD1 or TRBD2 (5 bases each). The germline gives CDR1 SQVTM, CDR2 ANQGSEA. This CDR3 has 15 amino acids. Trimming left V 4 bases short and J 0 bases short, with 10 bases between. The CDR3: CSVVGDPSGANVLTF. The CDR3 DNA follows: TGCAGCGTTGTGGGGGACCCCTCTGGGGCCAACGTCCTGACTTTC.

A single count supports this clone. This sequence joins TRBV6-5 and TRBJ2-7; 8 bases map to TRBD1. Looked up from germline, CDR1 is MNHEY and CDR2 is SVGAGI. The ends lost 4 bases at V and 5 bases at J; junction bases unmatched: 10. CDR3 length: 15 residues. CDR3 sequence (DNA): TGTGCCAGCAGTTCACCGGGACAGGCGATCGACGAGCAGTACTTC. Its protein is CASSSPGQAIDEQYF.

The chain recombines TRBV5-4 with TRBJ2-1; 8 bases are a match to TRBD2. CDR3 length: 16 residues. The V gene's germline CDR1 is SGHNT and CDR2 YYREEE (reference sequence). After removal of 3 bases from V and 6 bases from J, the junction contained 11 bases not matched to a gene. DNA for the CDR3: TGTGCCAGCAGCTATTCGGGACTAGTAAGGGGCAATGAGCAGTTCTTC. Protein sequence: CASSYSGLVRGNEQFF. The whole variable domain, remainder taken from reference TRBV5-4 and TRBJ2-1, is ETGVTQSPTHLIKTRGQQVTLRCSSQSGHNTVSWYQQALGQGPQFIFQYYREEENGRGNFPPRFSGLQFPNYSSELNVNALELDDSALYLCASSYSGLVRGNEQFFGPGTRLTVL.

This clone was seen once. The chain employs TRBV10-2 and TRBJ2-3; D might be TRBD2 (5 bases). The CDR3 has 15 residues. In germline, CDR1 is WSHSY, CDR2 SAAADI. The V gene lost 6 bases and the J gene lost 2 bases, with 15 bases spanning the gap. CDR3 sequence: CASRDGSGVTDTQYF. CDR3 in DNA: TGCGCCAGCAGGGATGGGTCCGGGGTCACAGATACGCAGTATTTT.

J is TRBJ2-2 and V is TRBV2, with 9 bases that match TRBD2. Losses at the gene ends were 7 bases for V and 2 bases for J; bases not matched to a gene: 5. This CDR3 has 15 amino acids. The germline CDR1 and CDR2 sequences are SNHLY and FYNNEI. The CDR3 DNA follows: TGTGCCAGCAAGGAGCGGGGGGTTAACACCGGGGAGCTGTTTTTT. It is translated as CASKERGVNTGELFF.